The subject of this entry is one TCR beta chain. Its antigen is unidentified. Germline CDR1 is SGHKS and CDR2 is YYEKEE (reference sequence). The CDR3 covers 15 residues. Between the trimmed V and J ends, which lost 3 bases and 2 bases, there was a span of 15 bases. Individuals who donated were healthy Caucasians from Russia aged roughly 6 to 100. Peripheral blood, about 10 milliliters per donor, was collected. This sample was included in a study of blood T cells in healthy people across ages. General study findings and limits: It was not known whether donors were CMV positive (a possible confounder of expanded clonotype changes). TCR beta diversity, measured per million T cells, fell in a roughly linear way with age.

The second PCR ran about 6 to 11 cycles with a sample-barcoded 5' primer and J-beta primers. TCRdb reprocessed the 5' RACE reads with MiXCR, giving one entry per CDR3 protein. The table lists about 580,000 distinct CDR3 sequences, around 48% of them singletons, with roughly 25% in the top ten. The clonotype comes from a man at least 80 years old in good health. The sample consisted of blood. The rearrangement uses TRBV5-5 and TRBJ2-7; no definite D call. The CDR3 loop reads CASSYHAGEPYEQYF. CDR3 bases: TGTGCCAGCAGCTACCACGCAGGAGAACCCTACGAGCAGTACTTC.